The T cell receptor beta chain under discussion was sequenced for a study of Graves' ophthalmopathy and Graves' hyperthyroidism. Broader study findings: In blood, most expanded thyroid clonotypes above 0.001 frequency were also detected.

The length of the CDR3 is 14 residues. Unmatched junction bases numbered 8, after V lost 8 bases and J lost 5 bases. The germline gives CDR1 MGHDK, CDR2 SYGVNS. TCR beta CDR3 amplification used RNA transcripts. The authors performed first-round RT-PCR with HTBI primers and then a second-round multiplex PCR. One entry per CDR3 protein results from TCRdb running MiXCR on the multiplex PCR reads. This table holds about 740,000 distinct CDR3 sequences, roughly 40% found once. Notes on this clonotype: Its specificity is unknown.

This sequence was found in an adult man with Graves' ophthalmopathy. The sample comprised peripheral blood. The rearrangement links TRBV25-1 to TRBJ1-4, with 7 bases lining up with TRBD1. The CDR3 loop is CASVDRGQNEKLFF. Here the CDR3 DNA reads TGTGCCAGCGTTGATAGGGGACAGAATGAAAAACTGTTTTTT. Complete variable domain (other parts from reference TRBV25-1 and TRBJ1-4): EADIYQTPRYLVIGTGKKITLECSQTMGHDKMYWYQQDPGMELHLIHYSYGVNSTEKGDLSSESTVSRIRTEHFPLTLESARPSHTSQYLCASVDRGQNEKLFFGSGTQLSVL.